The 20 T cell receptor beta chains given below trace back to one sample, sequenced in a study of blood T cell repertoires in COVID-19. TCRdb keeps only in-frame clones here, not all; method: immunoSEQ multiplex PCR. The sample has about 190,000 clones, less than 85% seen once. The source material was peripheral blood. The receptors were gathered from a woman between 45 and 60 years old with acute or convalescent COVID-19.

This chain uses TRBV4-2 with TRBJ1-4; 8 bases map to TRBD1. From germline, CDR1 is LGHNA and CDR2 YNFKEQ. The length of the CDR3 is 16 residues. Trimming removed 1 base from V and 7 bases from J; junction bases left unmatched: 8. The CDR3 is CASSQGQGATFEKLFF. DNA of the CDR3: TGTGCCAGCAGCCAAGGTCAGGGGGCGACCTTTGAAAAACTGTTTTTT.

V usage is TRBV3-1 (or the pseudogene TRBV3-2) and J usage is TRBJ1-4; D might be TRBD1 (5 bases). Trimming removed 2 bases at V and 7 bases at J, with 11 bases between. The CDR3 loop spans 14 amino acids. CDR1 is LGHDT, CDR2 YNNKEL, per germline (reference sequence). The CDR3 sequence: CASSQKGSGEKLFF. The DNA of the CDR3 is TGTGCCAGCAGCCAAAAGGGGTCGGGTGAAAAACTGTTTTTT.

This chain uses TRBV6-5 with TRBJ1-1; 8 nucleotides line up with TRBD1. Germline V gene data show CDR1 as MNHEY and CDR2 as SVGAGI. This CDR3 has 14 residues. With V trimmed by 4 bases and J by 4 bases, 5 bases remained unmatched. Written as DNA, the CDR3 is TGTGCCAGCAGTTCCCGGACAGGGAGCACTGAAGCTTTCTTT. Encoded protein: CASSSRTGSTEAFF.

The chain joins TRBV7-2 to TRBJ2-7, with TRBD1 matching over 7 bases. Germline-derived CDR1 and CDR2 are SGHTA and FQGNSA. V lost 1 base and J lost 3; bases outside the gene matches: 3. The CDR3 sequence is 14 residues long. The CDR3 DNA reads TGTGCCAGCAGCTTAGGCCGGGACAGCTACGAGCAGTACTTC. It translates to CASSLGRDSYEQYF.

V is TRBV11-2 and J is TRBJ2-5; tentative D call: TRBD2 (5 bases). The CDR3 length is 14 residues. CDR1 is SGHAT, CDR2 FQNNGV, per germline. V dropped 6 bases and J dropped 4 bases, with 15 bases sitting between them. The CDR3 nucleotides are TGTGCCAGCAGGCGAGCGAGCGGAGGAGAGACCCAGTACTTC. Translated, it gives CASRRASGGETQYF.

The rearrangement uses TRBV11-2 and TRBJ2-2, with 7 positions matching TRBD1. Germline CDR1 SGHAT, CDR2 FQNNGV. The CDR3 is made up of 14 amino acids. V lost 6 bases to trimming and J lost 3 bases; unmatched junction nucleotides: 4. CDR3 residues: CASRLGQYTGELFF. Written as DNA, the CDR3 is TGTGCCAGCAGACTGGGACAGTACACCGGGGAGCTGTTTTTT.

The genes are TRBV4-3 and TRBJ1-3, with D maybe TRBD1 (6 bases). V lost 0 bases and J 4 bases, leaving 10 bases between the germline ends. Germline assignment: CDR1 LGHNA and CDR2 YSLEER. The CDR3 length is 15 residues. The CDR3 DNA sequence: TGCGCCAGCAGCCAAGATAAGGGGGTAGGAAACACCATATATTTT. Translating it yields CASSQDKGVGNTIYF.

The rearrangement links TRBV7-2 to TRBJ2-1; D call uncertain. Trimming took 6 bases from V and 7 from J, leaving 10 bases between them. The CDR3 spans 12 residues. Germline V gives CDR1 SGHTA, CDR2 FQGNSA. CDR3 sequence (DNA): TGTGCCAGCAGTACTATAGCAAATGAGCAGTTCTTC. Amino acid sequence: CASSTIANEQFF.

This clone was seen once. V gene TRBV4-2 combines with J gene TRBJ1-1; D not certain. The CDR3 is 14 amino acids. V was cut by 1 base and J by 2 bases, with 8 bases left in between. CDR1 is LGHNA and CDR2 is YNFKEQ in the germline V gene. This CDR3 is CASSQVSPNTEAFF. Here the CDR3 DNA reads TGTGCCAGCAGCCAAGTATCCCCCAACACTGAAGCTTTCTTT.

The rearrangement joins TRBV24-1 to TRBJ1-5; maybe TRBD1 (6 bases). Germline loops: CDR1 KGHDR, CDR2 SFDVKD. Trimming left V 2 bases short and J 1 base short, with 14 bases between. The CDR3 length is 17 residues. The CDR3 is CATSDSRTGTSNQPQHF. For the CDR3, the DNA is TGTGCCACCAGTGATTCACGAACAGGGACAAGCAATCAGCCCCAGCATTTT.

V usage is TRBV6-4 and J usage is TRBJ1-2, with 7 positions matching TRBD1. CDR3 length equals 14 residues. Trimming took 4 bases from V and 2 from J; bases not matched to a gene: 4. Per the germline V gene, CDR1 is MRHNA and CDR2 is SNTAGT. The CDR3 coding sequence is TGTGCCAGCAGTGCCGAACAGGGGAACTATGGCTACACCTTC. It codes for CASSAEQGNYGYTF.

Comment on this clone: One end of the junction fails to match germline, which may point to a read error. The chain carries TRBV6-6 and TRBJ2-7; D gene unclear. The V gene's germline CDR1 is MNHNY and CDR2 SVGAGI (reference sequence). The CDR3 is 11 residues long. CDR3 in DNA: TGTGCCAGCAGTTACTCCGACGAGCAGTACTTC. Translating it yields CASSYSDEQYF.

The table lists this clone with a few counts. The chain employs TRBV28 and TRBJ1-1; TRBD1 matches at 9 bases. The CDR3 is made up of 14 amino acids. J gave up 12 bases and V 8 bases, and 16 bases lay outside the gene matches. Per germline, CDR1 MDHEN and CDR2 SYDVKM. The CDR3 sequence is CASWDRAGFFASFF. The CDR3 bases are TGTGCCAGCTGGGACAGGGCGGGGTTTTTTGCATCTTTCTTT.

The genes are TRBV25-1 and TRBJ2-1; D might be TRBD2 (5 bases). CDR3 length: 17 amino acids. V shed 4 bases and J shed 4 bases, with 20 bases lying between them. CDR1 is MGHDK and CDR2 is SYGVNS in the germline V gene. The CDR3 reads CASSGSHTKRGYNEQFF. In nucleotides, the CDR3 is TGTGCCAGCAGTGGCTCACATACTAAACGGGGATACAATGAGCAGTTCTTC.

The chain has TRBV14 and TRBJ2-5; maybe TRBD1 (6 bases). The ends were cut back, 0 bases at V and 5 bases at J, with 13 bases in the middle. In germline, CDR1 is SGHDN, CDR2 FVKESK. This CDR3 is built from 15 residues. CDR3 sequence: CASSQELQGFETQYF. The CDR3 nucleotides are TGTGCCAGCAGCCAAGAATTGCAGGGGTTTGAGACCCAGTACTTC.

The chain is built from TRBV15 and TRBJ2-7, with a tentative D call TRBD2 (6 bases). This CDR3 region has 11 residues. Germline loops: CDR1 LNHNV, CDR2 YYDKDF (reference sequence). Trimming took off 8 bases at V and 2 bases at J, with 7 bases between the two ends. CDR3 residues: CATGGTYEQYF. The DNA for the CDR3 is TGTGCCACCGGAGGGACCTACGAGCAGTACTTC.

V and J are TRBV24-1 and TRBJ2-7; 8 bases align to TRBD2. J gave up 5 bases and V 4 bases, and 9 bases lay outside the gene matches. The CDR3 is 15 amino acids. In germline, CDR1 is KGHDR, CDR2 SFDVKD. CDR3 in DNA: TGTGCCACCAGTGACCCTACGACTAGCGCCAACGAGCAGTACTTC. Amino acid sequence: CATSDPTTSANEQYF.

This clone has only one observation. The chain links TRBV5-6 to TRBJ2-3, with D hard to call. The CDR3 contains 14 residues. With 2 bases removed from V and 5 bases from J, the gap between germline ends came to 12 bases. Germline CDR1 reads SGHDT; CDR2 reads YYEEEE. CDR3 in amino acids: CASSLAPVLDTQYF. Here the CDR3 DNA reads TGTGCCAGCAGCTTAGCGCCCGTCCTAGATACGCAGTATTTT.

The chain combines TRBV5-4 with TRBJ2-2; the match to TRBD1 covers 7 bases. Germline V gene lookup returns CDR1 SGHNT and CDR2 YYREEE (reference sequence). The CDR3 has 14 amino acids. V lost 3 bases to trimming and J lost 6 bases; unmatched junction nucleotides: 5. The DNA of the CDR3 is TGTGCCAGCAGCTCAGGGGGAAAGGCCGGGGAGCTGTTTTTT. This translates into CASSSGGKAGELFF.

The chain has TRBV7-2 and TRBJ1-2; maybe TRBD1 (5 bases). This CDR3 contains 15 residues. V shed 5 bases and J shed 8 bases, with 21 bases lying between them. Germline values: CDR1 SGHTA, CDR2 FQGNSA. For the CDR3, the DNA is TGTGCCAGCAGCCCCCGGGAAGGGAGGACAAGCGGCTACACCTTC. Protein product: CASSPREGRTSGYTF.